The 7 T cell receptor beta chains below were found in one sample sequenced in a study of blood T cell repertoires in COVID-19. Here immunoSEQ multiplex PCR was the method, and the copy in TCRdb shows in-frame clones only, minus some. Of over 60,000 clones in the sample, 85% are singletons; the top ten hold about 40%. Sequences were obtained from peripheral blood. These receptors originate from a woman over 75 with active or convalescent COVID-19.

The chain's CDR3 is CASSGGTANEKLFF. The DNA for the CDR3 is TGTGCCAGCTCGGGGGGTACAGCTAATGAAAAACTGTTTTTT. J is TRBJ1-4 and V is TRBV18; tentatively, D is TRBD1 (5 bases). Germline V lookup: CDR1 KGHSH, CDR2 LQKENI. The CDR3 spans 14 residues. V was pared by 6 bases and J by 3 bases, with 11 bases between.

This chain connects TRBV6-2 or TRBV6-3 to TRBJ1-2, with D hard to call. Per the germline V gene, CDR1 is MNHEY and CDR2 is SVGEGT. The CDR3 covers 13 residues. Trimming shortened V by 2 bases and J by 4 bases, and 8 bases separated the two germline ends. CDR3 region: CASSYGWAYGYTF. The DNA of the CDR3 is TGTGCCAGCAGTTACGGATGGGCCTATGGCTACACCTTC.

The CDR3 region has the DNA TGCGCCAGCAGCCAGACTTCAGGGGAAGGCTATGGCTACACCTTC. The encoded protein is CASSQTSGEGYGYTF. J is TRBJ1-2 and V is TRBV4-3; D is perhaps TRBD1 (6 bases). This CDR3 region has 15 residues. Deletions cut 3 bases from V and 4 bases from J, with 15 bases between. Germline V lookup: CDR1 LGHNA, CDR2 YSLEER.

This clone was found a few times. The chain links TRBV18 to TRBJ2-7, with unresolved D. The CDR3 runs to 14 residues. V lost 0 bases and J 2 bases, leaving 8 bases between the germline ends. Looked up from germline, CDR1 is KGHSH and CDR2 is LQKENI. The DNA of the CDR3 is TGTGCCAGCTCACCACCGGGCAACCCCTACGAGCAGTACTTC. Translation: CASSPPGNPYEQYF.

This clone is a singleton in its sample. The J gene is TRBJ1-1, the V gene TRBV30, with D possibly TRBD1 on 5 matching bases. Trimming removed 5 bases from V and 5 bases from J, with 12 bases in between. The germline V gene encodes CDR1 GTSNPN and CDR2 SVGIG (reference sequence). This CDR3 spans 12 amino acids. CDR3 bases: TGTGCCTGGGGCAGCGGGGGAACTGAAGCTTTCTTT. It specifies CAWGSGGTEAFF.

The CDR3 DNA follows: TGTGCCAGTAGGGCACAGGGGGCCGGTACAGATACGCAGTATTTT. Encoded protein: CASRAQGAGTDTQYF. V gene TRBV19 combines with J gene TRBJ2-3; 9 nucleotides align to TRBD1. CDR1 and CDR2 (germline): LNHDA, SQIVND (reference sequence). The CDR3 loop spans 15 amino acids. After removal of 6 bases from V and 3 bases from J, the junction contained 7 bases not matched to a gene.

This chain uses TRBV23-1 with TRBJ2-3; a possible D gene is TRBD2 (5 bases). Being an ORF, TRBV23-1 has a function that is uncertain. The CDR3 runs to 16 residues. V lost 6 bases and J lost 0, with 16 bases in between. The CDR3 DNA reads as TGCGCCAGCAGCGGGGAGTATTCGCCTAGCACAGATACGCAGTATTTT. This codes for CASSGEYSPSTDTQYF.